This T cell receptor (beta chain) was observed in a study of T-cell reconstitution after alpha-beta-depleted transplantation in children. Concerning this clonotype: Its antigen remains unknown.

The CDR3 sequence is 12 residues long. Germline V gene data show CDR1 as SGHDN and CDR2 as FVKESK. V was trimmed by 5 bases and J by 6 bases, leaving 11 bases between them. The study, taken as a whole, reports: Elevated TCRbeta diversity at day 60 was traced, in some patients, to surviving recipient T cells and thymic progenitors. T-cell counts and diversity at one year following transplant were attributed mainly to newly produced T cells.

During its preparation, the TCRbeta library received unique molecular identifiers. TCRdb passed the PCR reads through MiXCR, listing each CDR3 protein once. The sample lists around 580,000 distinct CDR3 sequences; 23% were seen once. The clonotype comes from a boy younger than two who had a stem cell transplant for acute myeloid leukemia, so the T cells may come from the graft donor. The chain carries TRBV14 and TRBJ2-7; no definite D call. This sample comprised PBMCs, mostly from graft donor cells, obtained 360 days after TCRalphabeta/CD19-depleted stem cell transplant. CDR3 nucleotide sequence: TGTGCCAGCAGCTACACTACCTTCGAGCAGTACTTC. Translating gives CASSYTTFEQYF.